This is a list of T cell receptor beta chains from one sample in a study of T cell clones after liver transplantation. Only in-frame clones appear in the TCRdb table, and some are missing; sequencing was by immunoSEQ multiplex PCR. The table records 72,000 or so clones, roughly 80% of them present only once. This sample comprised CD4+ T cells from blood, obtained at the 22-month timepoint. These receptors came from a human patient who received a liver transplant. Some T cells could come from the graft donor. Both conserved end residues are part of each CDR3. The order of the fields is clone size, V gene, D gene, J gene, CDR3 protein, CDR3 DNA. A D gene is named only where the DNA matches it firmly. Clone size is not always given. Where it is, it says once, few, many or a class for expanded clones.

clone_size: few; v_call: TRBV27; d_call: TRBD1; j_call: TRBJ2-6; cdr3_aa: CASRTGRSGANVLTF; cdr3_nt: TGTGCCAGCAGGACAGGGCGCTCTGGGGCCAACGTCCTGACTTTC
clone_size: NA; v_call: TRBV5-5; d_call: NA; j_call: TRBJ2-5; cdr3_aa: CASSLRGGETQYF; cdr3_nt: TGTGCCAGCAGCTTGAGGGGGGGCGAGACCCAGTACTTC
clone_size: once; v_call: TRBV5-1; d_call: NA; j_call: TRBJ2-7; cdr3_aa: CASSPSYEQYF; cdr3_nt: TGCGCCAGCAGCCCTTCCTACGAGCAGTACTTC
clone_size: NA; v_call: TRBV2; d_call: TRBD1; j_call: TRBJ2-7; cdr3_aa: CASSDSGTDYEQYF; cdr3_nt: TGTGCCAGCAGTGACTCAGGGACAGACTACGAGCAGTACTTC
clone_size: NA; v_call: TRBV6-5; d_call: NA; j_call: TRBJ1-6; cdr3_aa: CASRAEYTPLHF; cdr3_nt: TGTGCCAGCAGGGCAGAGTATACACCCCTCCACTTT
clone_size: NA; v_call: TRBV9; d_call: NA; j_call: TRBJ1-1; cdr3_aa: CASSVGEGIWNSDAEAFF; cdr3_nt: TGTGCCAGCAGCGTAGGGGAGGGGATCTGGAACTCGGACGCTGAAGCTTTCTTT
clone_size: NA; v_call: TRBV2; d_call: NA; j_call: TRBJ1-4; cdr3_aa: CASSEGLGPGKEKLFF; cdr3_nt: TGTGCCAGCAGTGAAGGATTAGGGCCTGGGAAGGAAAAACTGTTTTTT
clone_size: NA; v_call: TRBV9; d_call: TRBD1; j_call: TRBJ1-6; cdr3_aa: CASSVETGASYSPLHF; cdr3_nt: TGTGCCAGCAGCGTAGAGACAGGGGCTTCCTATTCACCCCTCCACTTT
clone_size: NA; v_call: TRBV4-2; d_call: TRBD1; j_call: TRBJ2-1; cdr3_aa: CASSRRDRGNDEQFF; cdr3_nt: TGTGCCAGCAGCCGCCGGGACAGGGGCAACGATGAGCAGTTCTTC
clone_size: NA; v_call: TRBV27; d_call: TRBD1; j_call: TRBJ1-1; cdr3_aa: CASRGTGGVAEAFF; cdr3_nt: TGTGCCAGCAGGGGGACAGGGGGAGTAGCTGAAGCTTTCTTT
clone_size: NA; v_call: TRBV13; d_call: NA; j_call: TRBJ2-3; cdr3_aa: CASSPPSGGMAQYF; cdr3_nt: TGTGCCAGCAGCCCTCCCTCTGGGGGCATGGCGCAGTATTTT
clone_size: NA; v_call: TRBV7-2; d_call: NA; j_call: TRBJ1-4; cdr3_aa: CASSLVAGGGEKLFF; cdr3_nt: TGTGCCAGCAGCTTAGTCGCGGGGGGAGGAGAAAAACTGTTTTTT
clone_size: NA; v_call: TRBV30; d_call: NA; j_call: TRBJ2-1; cdr3_aa: CAWRGGGIGRNQLEFF; cdr3_nt: TGTGCCTGGAGAGGAGGAGGAATTGGGCGCAACCAACTAGAGTTCTTC
clone_size: NA; v_call: TRBV6-1; d_call: TRBD2; j_call: TRBJ2-5; cdr3_aa: CASRAGSGETQYF; cdr3_nt: TGTGCCAGCCGAGCGGGGTCGGGGGAGACCCAGTACTTC
clone_size: NA; v_call: TRBV30; d_call: NA; j_call: TRBJ1-3; cdr3_aa: CAWNAGAGNTIYF; cdr3_nt: TGTGCCTGGAACGCGGGGGCTGGAAACACCATATATTTT
clone_size: NA; v_call: TRBV4-1; d_call: NA; j_call: TRBJ2-1; cdr3_aa: CASSTPYNEQFF; cdr3_nt: TGCGCCAGCAGCACACCATACAATGAGCAGTTCTTC
clone_size: NA; v_call: TRBV2; d_call: NA; j_call: TRBJ1-4; cdr3_aa: CASNKGSSGTNEKLFF; cdr3_nt: TGTGCCAGCAACAAGGGGTCAAGTGGAACTAATGAAAAACTGTTTTTT
clone_size: NA; v_call: TRBV2; d_call: NA; j_call: TRBJ2-7; cdr3_aa: CASSPGAYEQYF; cdr3_nt: TGTGCCAGCAGTCCAGGGGCCTACGAGCAGTACTTC
clone_size: NA; v_call: TRBV19; d_call: NA; j_call: TRBJ1-5; cdr3_aa: CASSIVGGDNQPQHF; cdr3_nt: TGTGCCAGTAGTATAGTGGGTGGGGACAATCAGCCCCAGCATTTT
clone_size: NA; v_call: TRBV19; d_call: NA; j_call: TRBJ2-5; cdr3_aa: CASSIAASQETQYF; cdr3_nt: TGTGCCAGTAGTATCGCGGCTTCACAAGAGACCCAGTACTTC
clone_size: NA; v_call: TRBV2; d_call: NA; j_call: TRBJ2-4; cdr3_aa: CASSAATKNIQYF; cdr3_nt: TGTGCCAGCAGTGCAGCCACGAAAAACATTCAGTACTTC
clone_size: once; v_call: TRBV7-2; d_call: NA; j_call: TRBJ1-1; cdr3_aa: CASSPTRFRYTEAFF; cdr3_nt: TGTGCCAGCAGCCCCACAAGGTTCAGATACACTGAAGCTTTCTTT
clone_size: few; v_call: TRBV27; d_call: NA; j_call: TRBJ1-2; cdr3_aa: CASWTTGLGYGYTF; cdr3_nt: TGTGCCAGCTGGACGACGGGTCTCGGCTATGGCTACACCTTC
clone_size: NA; v_call: TRBV5-1; d_call: NA; j_call: TRBJ1-4; cdr3_aa: CASSLTTWVNEKLFF; cdr3_nt: TGCGCCAGCAGCTTGACCACATGGGTTAATGAAAAACTGTTTTTT
clone_size: NA; v_call: TRBV19; d_call: NA; j_call: TRBJ2-2; cdr3_aa: CASRQQGQGIGTGELFF; cdr3_nt: TGTGCCAGTCGACAACAGGGCCAGGGAATCGGAACCGGGGAGCTGTTTTTT
clone_size: NA; v_call: TRBV18; d_call: TRBD1; j_call: TRBJ1-4; cdr3_aa: CASSPTDRGREKLFF; cdr3_nt: TGTGCCAGCTCACCAACAGACAGGGGGCGAGAAAAACTGTTTTTT
clone_size: NA; v_call: TRBV6-1; d_call: NA; j_call: TRBJ2-7; cdr3_aa: CASSTLWEQYF; cdr3_nt: TGTGCCAGCAGTACCTTGTGGGAGCAGTACTTC
clone_size: NA; v_call: TRBV7-2; d_call: NA; j_call: TRBJ1-4; cdr3_aa: CASSSPPGSTNEKLFF; cdr3_nt: TGTGCCAGCAGCTCCCCCCCCGGTTCAACTAATGAAAAACTGTTTTTT
clone_size: NA; v_call: TRBV6-6; d_call: TRBD2; j_call: TRBJ2-5; cdr3_aa: CASSFSGGYQETQYF; cdr3_nt: TGTGCCAGCAGTTTTAGCGGGGGGTATCAAGAGACCCAGTACTTC
clone_size: NA; v_call: TRBV6-5; d_call: NA; j_call: TRBJ1-4; cdr3_aa: CASSYSRDTGMFF; cdr3_nt: TGTGCCAGCAGTTACTCGAGGGACACAGGGATGTTTTTT
clone_size: NA; v_call: TRBV6-5; d_call: NA; j_call: TRBJ2-7; cdr3_aa: CASSYSWGPYEQYF; cdr3_nt: TGTGCCAGCAGTTACTCGTGGGGTCCCTACGAGCAGTACTTC
clone_size: NA; v_call: TRBV2; d_call: TRBD1; j_call: TRBJ1-4; cdr3_aa: CASRPRQGEGKLFF; cdr3_nt: TGTGCCAGCAGACCCCGACAGGGGGAAGGAAAACTGTTTTTT
clone_size: NA; v_call: TRBV11-2; d_call: TRBD1; j_call: TRBJ2-2; cdr3_aa: CASSQGLTGEYPGELFF; cdr3_nt: TGTGCCAGCAGCCAGGGACTGACAGGGGAGTACCCCGGGGAGCTGTTTTTT
clone_size: NA; v_call: TRBV28; d_call: NA; j_call: TRBJ1-5; cdr3_aa: CASRYRGQPQHF; cdr3_nt: TGTGCCAGCAGGTATCGTGGGCAGCCCCAGCATTTT
clone_size: few; v_call: TRBV19; d_call: NA; j_call: TRBJ1-1; cdr3_aa: CASQQGGTEAFF; cdr3_nt: TGTGCCAGTCAGCAGGGTGGGACTGAAGCTTTCTTT
clone_size: NA; v_call: TRBV5-4; d_call: NA; j_call: TRBJ2-7; cdr3_aa: CASSFPGGEQYF; cdr3_nt: TGTGCCAGCAGCTTCCCAGGCGGCGAGCAGTACTTC
clone_size: NA; v_call: TRBV5-4; d_call: TRBD2; j_call: TRBJ2-1; cdr3_aa: CASSSGASGSNEQFF; cdr3_nt: TGTGCCAGCAGCTCGGGAGCTAGCGGGAGCAACGAGCAGTTCTTC
clone_size: few; v_call: TRBV11-2; d_call: NA; j_call: TRBJ1-2; cdr3_aa: CASSFTLGGYTF; cdr3_nt: TGTGCCAGCAGCTTTACGCTAGGAGGCTACACCTTC
clone_size: NA; v_call: TRBV19; d_call: TRBD1; j_call: TRBJ1-6; cdr3_aa: CASSIGSTGVGSPLHF; cdr3_nt: TGTGCCAGTAGTATAGGGTCCACAGGGGTCGGTTCACCCCTCCACTTT
clone_size: NA; v_call: TRBV5-1; d_call: NA; j_call: TRBJ2-5; cdr3_aa: CASTLDSQETQYF; cdr3_nt: TGCGCCAGCACCTTAGACAGCCAAGAGACCCAGTACTTC
clone_size: NA; v_call: TRBV11-2; d_call: NA; j_call: TRBJ2-7; cdr3_aa: CASSSLAYEQYF; cdr3_nt: TGTGCCAGCAGCTCTTTGGCCTACGAGCAGTACTTC
clone_size: NA; v_call: TRBV11-2; d_call: NA; j_call: TRBJ2-7; cdr3_aa: CASSSQILGEQYF; cdr3_nt: TGTGCCAGCAGCAGCCAGATATTGGGCGAGCAGTACTTC
clone_size: NA; v_call: TRBV28; d_call: TRBD1; j_call: TRBJ2-5; cdr3_aa: CASTTPTGGQETQYF; cdr3_nt: TGTGCCAGCACCACCCCTACAGGGGGCCAAGAGACCCAGTACTTC
clone_size: NA; v_call: TRBV4-1; d_call: NA; j_call: TRBJ2-7; cdr3_aa: CASSQGYRDPYEQYF; cdr3_nt: TGCGCCAGCAGCCAAGGATACAGGGATCCCTACGAGCAGTACTTC
clone_size: NA; v_call: TRBV9; d_call: NA; j_call: TRBJ2-2; cdr3_aa: CASSGLGSRNTGELFF; cdr3_nt: TGTGCCAGCAGCGGTTTGGGTAGCAGGAACACCGGGGAGCTGTTTTTT
clone_size: NA; v_call: TRBV28; d_call: TRBD1; j_call: TRBJ1-5; cdr3_aa: CASRGPTGNQPQHF; cdr3_nt: TGTGCCAGCAGGGGTCCGACAGGGAATCAGCCCCAGCATTTT
clone_size: NA; v_call: TRBV18; d_call: NA; j_call: TRBJ2-3; cdr3_aa: CASSPPWGLDGTDTQYF; cdr3_nt: TGTGCCAGCTCACCACCATGGGGCCTGGACGGCACAGATACGCAGTATTTT
clone_size: once; v_call: TRBV7-2; d_call: TRBD2; j_call: TRBJ2-1; cdr3_aa: CASSKTSGAYNEQFF; cdr3_nt: TGTGCCAGCAGCAAGACTAGCGGGGCCTACAATGAGCAGTTCTTC
clone_size: NA; v_call: TRBV19; d_call: TRBD1; j_call: TRBJ1-2; cdr3_aa: CASIPGQPGGGYTF; cdr3_nt: TGTGCCAGTATCCCGGGACAGCCCGGGGGTGGCTACACCTTC
clone_size: NA; v_call: TRBV6-5; d_call: NA; j_call: TRBJ1-4; cdr3_aa: CASSADGATNEKLFF; cdr3_nt: TGTGCCAGCAGTGCTGACGGAGCAACTAATGAAAAACTGTTTTTT
clone_size: NA; v_call: TRBV6-5; d_call: NA; j_call: TRBJ2-3; cdr3_aa: CAAQGPGTDTQYF; cdr3_nt: TGTGCCGCCCAAGGGCCCGGCACAGATACGCAGTATTTT
clone_size: NA; v_call: TRBV29-1; d_call: NA; j_call: TRBJ2-7; cdr3_aa: CSVYRDSYEQYF; cdr3_nt: TGCAGCGTCTACAGAGACTCCTACGAGCAGTACTTC